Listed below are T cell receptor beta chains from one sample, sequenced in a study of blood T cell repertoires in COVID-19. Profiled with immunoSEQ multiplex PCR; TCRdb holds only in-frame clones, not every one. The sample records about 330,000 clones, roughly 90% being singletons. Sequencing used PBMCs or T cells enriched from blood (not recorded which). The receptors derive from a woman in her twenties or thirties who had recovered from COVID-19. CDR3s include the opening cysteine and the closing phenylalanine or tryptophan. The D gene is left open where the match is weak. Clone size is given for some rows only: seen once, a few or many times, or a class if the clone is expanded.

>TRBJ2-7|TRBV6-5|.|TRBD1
TGTGCCAGCCGGCGAGGGACAGGAAGCTACGAGCAGTACTTC
CASRRGTGSYEQYF
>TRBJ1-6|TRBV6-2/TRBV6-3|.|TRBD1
TGTGCCAGCAGTTACTTGGGGACAGTGAATTCACCCCTCCACTTT
CASSYLGTVNSPLHF
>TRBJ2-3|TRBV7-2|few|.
TGTGCCAGCAGCAACACATACACAGATACGCAGTATTTT
CASSNTYTDTQYF
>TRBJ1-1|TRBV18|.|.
TGTGCCAGCTCACCCTTAACAGGGCCCACTGAAGCTTTCTTT
CASSPLTGPTEAFF
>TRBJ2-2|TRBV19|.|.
TGTGCCAGTAGTATCGATAGTAACACCGGGGAGCTGTTTTTT
CASSIDSNTGELFF
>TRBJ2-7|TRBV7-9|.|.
TGTGCCAGCAACAATCCCGAGCGGTACGCCTACGAGCAGTACTTC
CASNNPERYAYEQYF
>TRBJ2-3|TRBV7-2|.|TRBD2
TGTGCCAGCAGCTTAGTGACCTTAGCGGGGGGGGCCACAGATACGCAGTATTTT
CASSLVTLAGGATDTQYF
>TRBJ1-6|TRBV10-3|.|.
TGTGCCATCAGTGAAGGGGTATATAATTCACCCCTCCACTTT
CAISEGVYNSPLHF
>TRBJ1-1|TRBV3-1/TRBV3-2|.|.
TGTGCCAGCAGCCAAGCACGGACAATTTTCACTGAAGCTTTCTTT
CASSQARTIFTEAFF
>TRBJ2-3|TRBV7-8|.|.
TGTGCCAGCAGCTTGACTGTCCCTAGCACAGATACGCAGTATTTT
CASSLTVPSTDTQYF
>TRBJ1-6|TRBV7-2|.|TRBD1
TGTGCCAGCAGCGATGGACAGGGGAGGTCACCCCTCCACTTT
CASSDGQGRSPLHF
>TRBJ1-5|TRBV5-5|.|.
TGTGCCAGCAGCTCCAACCGGAGGGGCCGTTTGAGGCCCCAGCATTTT
CASSSNRRGRLRPQHF
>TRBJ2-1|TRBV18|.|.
TGTGCCAGCTCACCTAACACGCCCCTTGAGCAGTTCTTC
CASSPNTPLEQFF
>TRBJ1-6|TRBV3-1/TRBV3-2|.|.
TGTGCCAGCAGCCAAGCCCCGGGGAATTCACCCCTCCACTTT
CASSQAPGNSPLHF
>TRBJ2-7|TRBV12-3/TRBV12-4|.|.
TGTGCCAGCACCCAAAACTACGAGCAGTACTTC
CASTQNYEQYF
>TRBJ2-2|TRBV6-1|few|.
TGTGCCAGCAGTGAAATGCGGGGGGAGCTGTTTTTT
CASSEMRGELFF
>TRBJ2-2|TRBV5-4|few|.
TGTGCCAGCAGCGTCCGGGGGAAGGACACCGGGGAGCTGTTTTTT
CASSVRGKDTGELFF
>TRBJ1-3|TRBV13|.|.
TGTGCCAGCAGCGACCGGGACAACCATAATGGAAACACCATATATTTT
CASSDRDNHNGNTIYF
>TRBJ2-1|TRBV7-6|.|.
TGTGCCAGCAGCTTAGGGGGGCGGACTTCAATCCGCAATGAGCAGTTCTTC
CASSLGGRTSIRNEQFF
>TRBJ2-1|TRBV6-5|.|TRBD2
TGTGCCAACCGTTCTAGCGGGAGTGAGCAGTTCTTC
CANRSSGSEQFF
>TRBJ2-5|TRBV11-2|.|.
TGTGCCAGCAGCTTAGTGCAGGGGCAAGAGACCCAGTACTTC
CASSLVQGQETQYF
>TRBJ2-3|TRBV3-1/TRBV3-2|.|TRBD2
TGTGCCAGCAGCCAAGATAAACTAGCGCTGAGCACAGATACGCAGTATTTT
CASSQDKLALSTDTQYF
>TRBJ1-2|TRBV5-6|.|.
TGTGCCAGCAGCTTCGGGATGGATGGCTACACCTTC
CASSFGMDGYTF
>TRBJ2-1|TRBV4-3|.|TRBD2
TGCGCCAGCAGCCAAGGTTCAGGGGGAGTACTAGCGGGACATGAGCAGTTCTTC
CASSQGSGGVLAGHEQFF
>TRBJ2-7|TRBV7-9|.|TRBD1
TGTGCCAGCAGCCGACAGGGGGGTCTCGAGCAGTACTTC
CASSRQGGLEQYF
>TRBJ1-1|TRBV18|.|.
TGTGCCAGCTCACCCCGGGAGAACACTGAAGCTTTCTTT
CASSPRENTEAFF
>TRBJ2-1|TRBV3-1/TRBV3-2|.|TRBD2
TGTGCCAGCAGCCAACCTCTACTAGCGGGAGGGTACAATGAGCAGTTCTTC
CASSQPLLAGGYNEQFF
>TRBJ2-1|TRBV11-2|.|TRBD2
TGTGCCAGCAGCTTAGGGGACCCGGGACTAGCGAGTTACAATGAGCAGTTCTTC
CASSLGDPGLASYNEQFF
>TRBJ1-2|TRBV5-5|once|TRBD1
TGTGCCAGCAGGGACCGGGACAGGGGGCTTCTTGGCTACACCTTC
CASRDRDRGLLGYTF
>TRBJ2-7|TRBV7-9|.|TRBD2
TGTGCCAGCAGCTCGCGGGGGGGCTACTACGAGCAGTACTTC
CASSSRGGYYEQYF
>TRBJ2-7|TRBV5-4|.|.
TGTGCCAGCAGCGCATGGCCCTCCTACGAGCAGTACTTC
CASSAWPSYEQYF
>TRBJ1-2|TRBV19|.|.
TGTGCCAGTGGAAACAGCCCTAACTATGGCTACACCTTC
CASGNSPNYGYTF
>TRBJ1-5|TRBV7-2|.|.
TGTGCCAGCAGTCTCGGGGATAGGAGCAATCAGCCCCAGCATTTT
CASSLGDRSNQPQHF
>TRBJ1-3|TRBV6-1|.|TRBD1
TGTGCCAGCAGTGCACTCCCGCCGGGACAGGGGCCTGGAAACACCATATATTTT
CASSALPPGQGPGNTIYF
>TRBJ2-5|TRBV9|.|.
TGTGCCAGCAGCGTAGGAGGGCAGTCGGAGACCCAGTACTTC
CASSVGGQSETQYF
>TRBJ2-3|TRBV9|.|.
TGTGCCAGCAGCGCGGGGGATACGCAGTATTTT
CASSAGDTQYF
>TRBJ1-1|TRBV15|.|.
TGTGCCACCAGCAGGCCAGGTTCCAAAGCTTTCTTT
CATSRPGSKAFF
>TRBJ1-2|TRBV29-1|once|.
TGCAGCGTTGAAGGACAGAACTATGGCTACACCTTC
CSVEGQNYGYTF
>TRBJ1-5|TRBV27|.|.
TGTGCCAGCAGTTTGATCGGGGGAAATCAGCCCCAGCATTTT
CASSLIGGNQPQHF
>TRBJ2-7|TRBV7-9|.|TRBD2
TGTGCCAGCAGCTTAAGGCGACTAGCGGGAGCGGTATGGAACGAGCAGTACTTC
CASSLRRLAGAVWNEQYF